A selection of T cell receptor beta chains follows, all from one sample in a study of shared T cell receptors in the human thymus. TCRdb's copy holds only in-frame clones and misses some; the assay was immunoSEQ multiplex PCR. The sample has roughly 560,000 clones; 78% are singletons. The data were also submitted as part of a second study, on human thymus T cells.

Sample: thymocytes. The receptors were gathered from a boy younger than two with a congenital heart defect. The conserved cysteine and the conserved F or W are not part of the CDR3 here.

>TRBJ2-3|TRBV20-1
TGGRIETQY
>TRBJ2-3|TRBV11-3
ASTRLAGGTDTQY
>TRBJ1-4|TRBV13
AVRPGRGEKLF
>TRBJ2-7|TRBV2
ASLGQGGYEQY
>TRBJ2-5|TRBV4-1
ASSHHGGRLASRAETQY
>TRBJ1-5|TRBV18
ASSGQGGHQPQH
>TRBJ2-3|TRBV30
AWSVWLPRDTQY
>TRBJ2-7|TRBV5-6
ASSSRDSYEQY
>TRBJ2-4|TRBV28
ASSLSRDREGKNIQY
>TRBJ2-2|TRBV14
ASSQDLDASRTGELF
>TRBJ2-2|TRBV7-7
ASSLEPVTGELF
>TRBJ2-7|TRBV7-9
AGGDEQY
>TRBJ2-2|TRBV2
ASSEVAGARGELF
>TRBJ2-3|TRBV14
ASSSTSGSWIGTDTQY
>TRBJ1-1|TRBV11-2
ASSLVRRWGQRNTEAF
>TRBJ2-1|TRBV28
ASRTSRGHLTYNEQF
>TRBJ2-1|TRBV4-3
ASSPQGAPYNEQF
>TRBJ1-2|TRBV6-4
ASSASGTDGGYGYT
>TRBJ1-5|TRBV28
ASRLGTGGNQPQH
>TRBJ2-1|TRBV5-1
ASSQPGGNEQF
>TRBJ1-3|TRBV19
ASSIQGASGNTIY
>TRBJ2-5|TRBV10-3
AIREVWASQTQY
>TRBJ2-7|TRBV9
ASSASSSGRIEQY